The source of this TCR beta chain is a study of blood T cell repertoires in COVID-19 (TCRdb year 2020). Study-level background: Collaborator samples came from the United States, Italy and Spain and covered acute and convalescent phases of COVID-19. The material from the prospective study consisted of cDNA or gDNA derived from T cells, B-cell-depleted T cells, or PBMCs. The dataset comprised deeply sampled blood TCRbeta repertoires from subjects exposed to, actively infected with, or recovered from COVID-19. A freely available public database, intended as a resource for researchers studying the immune response to SARS-CoV-2, is where the repertoires were released. Samples came from the ongoing ImmuneRACE study (first 160 participants) plus 1,254 subjects from 6 global collaborators. The sample metadata nearly always contained a de-identified subject ID, COVID-19 status, age in years and sex. Where HLA class I and class II types were available, the types were taken from metadata supplied by the sample provider, not from assay-based typing. Points the paper makes about the study in general: Clinical and demographic metadata were provided uncurated, with the amount varying by source and participant.

CDR1 and CDR2, per the germline V gene (reference sequence), are MNHEY and SMNVEV. From its cysteine to its phenylalanine, the CDR3 spans 14 amino acids. The CDR3 DNA has 42 bases and is translated from base 1. V lost 2 bases and J lost 0 bases; the stretch between them is 5 bases long. Regarding this clone: The specificity of this receptor is unknown. No much larger clone exists at a distance of one base, and base qualities are not known.

TCRbeta CDR3 regions were amplified from genomic DNA by means of the immunoSEQ Assay, a bias-controlled multiplex PCR. The original pipeline was this. The number of nucleated cells in each sample was estimated from the amplification of reference gene primers within the assay. Sequence reads were collapsed and filtered to measure the absolute abundance of every unique TCRbeta CDR3 rearrangement. For each sample, productive Simpson clonality was calculated by taking the square root of Simpson's diversity index across productive rearrangements. Not all clones reach the TCRdb copy of this immuneACCESS table, which keeps in-frame sequences only. Checked studies attribute under half of the gap to unresolved V genes and leave the rest unexplained. D and trimming come from the DNA, and the V and J calls and clone size come from that table. The sample has fewer than 200,000 clones on record, around 80% of them singletons. The top ten constitute about 12% of the sample.

Enrolling through a virtual design, the prospective study's participants ranged in age from roughly 18 to 89 years and lived across more than 20 United States geographic areas. Cohort assignment in the prospective study relied on participant-reported clinical history from a screening survey and a study questionnaire. For ImmuneRACE Cohort 3, a participant was defined as recovered based on two consecutive negative NP/OP PCR tests, clearance by a healthcare professional, or resolution of symptoms. In the prospective study, whole blood, serum and a nasopharyngeal or oropharyngeal swab were collected from each participant by mobile phlebotomists. Participants in the prospective study had the option to provide additional blood draws and questionnaires over a roughly 2-month period. Before DNA extraction, prospective study blood samples were shipped either frozen or at room temperature.

The sample was PBMCs or T cells enriched from blood (not recorded which). The chain uses TRBV27 and TRBJ1-3; D gene: possibly TRBD1, on 5 matching bases. The sequence derives from a man between 45 and 60 years old who had recovered from COVID-19. CDR3 sequence: CASSLQGSGNTIYF. The nucleotide sequence reads as follows: TGTGCCAGCAGTTTACAGGGCTCTGGAAACACCATATATTTT.